The rows below give T cell receptor beta chains drawn from one sample of a study of blood T cell repertoires in COVID-19. TCRdb's table, derived via immunoSEQ multiplex PCR, lists solely in-frame clones and lacks some. This sample yields hundreds of thousands of clones, of which roughly 80% are seen a single time; about 4.8% belongs to the top ten. Sequenced material: peripheral blood. The receptors derive from a woman between 65 and 79 years old with acute or convalescent COVID-19. Each CDR3 is given with its conserved first and last residue. D genes are given only for firm matches. Part of the rows lack a size; the others show once, few, many or a class for expanded clones.

TRBV3-1/TRBV3-2	.	.	TRBJ1-1	TGTGCCAGCAGCCAAGCGGGGGGCACTGAAGCTTTCTTT	CASSQAGGTEAFF
TRBV5-5	.	.	TRBJ1-2	TGTGCCAGCAGCTTGGACAGGTTGGTCTATGGCTACACCTTC	CASSLDRLVYGYTF
TRBV3-1/TRBV3-2	few	.	TRBJ1-1	TGTGCCAGCAGCCTGACAGGGAACACTGAAGCTTTCTTT	CASSLTGNTEAFF
TRBV2	.	.	TRBJ1-6	TGTGCCAGCAGTGACTACCTCTCCTATAATTCACCCCTCCACTTT	CASSDYLSYNSPLHF
TRBV9	.	.	TRBJ1-6	TGTGCCAGCAGCGAGGCGGGTCAGGTTAATTCACCCCTCCACTTT	CASSEAGQVNSPLHF
TRBV10-1	.	TRBD1	TRBJ2-2	TGCGCCAGCAGTGTTGACAGGGGTTTGCTGTTTTTT	CASSVDRGLLFF
TRBV5-4	.	.	TRBJ1-5	TGTGCCAGCAGCTGGGGAGGACCCGAGAGCAATCAGCCCCAGCATTTT	CASSWGGPESNQPQHF
TRBV7-9	.	.	TRBJ2-7	TGTGCCAGCAGCTTGCCGGCGGGGGAGCAGTACTTC	CASSLPAGEQYF
TRBV29-1	few	.	TRBJ1-2	TGCAGCGTTGAAGCCAACAGCTATGGCTACACCTTC	CSVEANSYGYTF
TRBV7-2	.	.	TRBJ2-2	TGTGCCAGCAGCTTAGCCAGGGTGGCGGACACCGGGGAGCTGTTTTTT	CASSLARVADTGELFF
TRBV3-1/TRBV3-2	.	TRBD1	TRBJ1-2	TGTGCCAGCAGACTGCAGGGGGGTGGTGGCTACACCTTC	CASRLQGGGGYTF
TRBV2	once	.	TRBJ1-3	TGTGCCAGCAGTGAAGAGTCAGTATCTGGAAACACCATATATTTT	CASSEESVSGNTIYF
TRBV12-3/TRBV12-4	.	TRBD1	TRBJ1-2	TGTGCCAGCACCAAGGACAGGGCCCATGGCTACACCTTC	CASTKDRAHGYTF
TRBV7-2	.	.	TRBJ1-5	TGTGCCAGCAGCTTGACTTGGGCGGAGGAGTTCAATCAGCCCCAGCATTTT	CASSLTWAEEFNQPQHF
TRBV12-3/TRBV12-4	.	.	TRBJ1-6	TGTGCCAGCAGTTTAGTAGATTCACCCCTCCACTTT	CASSLVDSPLHF
TRBV4-3	few	.	TRBJ1-5	TGCGCCAGCAGCCAAGATACACAGATCCATCAGCCCCAGCATTTT	CASSQDTQIHQPQHF
TRBV19	.	TRBD1	TRBJ2-5	TGTGCCAGTAGTTCACAGGGGGCGCGGGAGACCCAGTACTTC	CASSSQGARETQYF
TRBV4-3	.	.	TRBJ1-2	TGCGCCAGCAGCCAAGGACAACTCACTAACTATGGCTACACCTTC	CASSQGQLTNYGYTF
TRBV4-2	.	.	TRBJ1-5	TGTGCCAGCAGCCAAGAAAGAGGTCAGCCCCAGCATTTT	CASSQERGQPQHF
TRBV10-1	.	TRBD2	TRBJ2-1	TGCGCCAGCAGTGAGAGACTAGCGGGCTACAATGAGCAGTTCTTC	CASSERLAGYNEQFF
TRBV24-1	once	TRBD1	TRBJ2-1	TGTGCCACCAGTGATCGGGACAGGGGAGCCTACTACAATGAGCAGTTCTTC	CATSDRDRGAYYNEQFF
TRBV3-1/TRBV3-2	.	.	TRBJ1-4	TGTGCCAGCAGCCAAGATGGTAGGGGACTGTTTTTT	CASSQDGRGLFF
TRBV29-1	.	.	TRBJ1-2	TGCAGCGTTGAAGATGGCGCCAGGGGAAGCTATGGCTACACCTTC	CSVEDGARGSYGYTF
TRBV28	.	.	TRBJ1-5	TGTGCCATCACAGGTAGCAATCAGCCCCAGCATTTT	CAITGSNQPQHF